The 2 T cell receptor beta chains below all came from one sample that was sequenced in a study of spatial heterogeneity in lung cancer. Described time point: blood at routine non-recurrence follow-up after resection. No cell sorting; template was whole RNA from tumor, lung tissue or PBMC. TCRdb processed the 5' RACE reads anew with MiXCR; each CDR3 protein has one entry. The sample includes around 120,000 distinct CDR3 sequences, roughly an eighth seen only once; the top ten take roughly 17%. This sample comprised PBMCs, obtained at follow-up. Every receptor here comes from a male donor with early-stage non-small cell lung cancer.

This clonotype was picked up many times. The chain joins TRBV4-1 to TRBJ1-5, with D unresolved. CDR3 length: 13 amino acids. The V and J ends lost 3 bases and 4 bases respectively, with 7 bases between them. Germline V gene data show CDR1 as MGHRA and CDR2 as YSYEKL. The CDR3 reads CASSHDKNQPQHF. CDR3 DNA sequence: TGCGCCAGCAGCCACGACAAGAATCAGCCCCAGCATTTT.

At least ten counts were recorded for this clonotype. V is TRBV20-1 and J is TRBJ1-4; D is unresolved. The V gene lost 6 bases and the J gene lost 7 bases, with 18 bases spanning the gap. CDR3 size: 14 residues. Per the germline V gene, CDR1 is DFQATT and CDR2 is SNEGSKA (reference sequence). The CDR3 bases are TGCAGTGCCAGGTTTGGGCAGAGGAGTGAAAAACTGTTTTTT. Its protein product is CSARFGQRSEKLFF.